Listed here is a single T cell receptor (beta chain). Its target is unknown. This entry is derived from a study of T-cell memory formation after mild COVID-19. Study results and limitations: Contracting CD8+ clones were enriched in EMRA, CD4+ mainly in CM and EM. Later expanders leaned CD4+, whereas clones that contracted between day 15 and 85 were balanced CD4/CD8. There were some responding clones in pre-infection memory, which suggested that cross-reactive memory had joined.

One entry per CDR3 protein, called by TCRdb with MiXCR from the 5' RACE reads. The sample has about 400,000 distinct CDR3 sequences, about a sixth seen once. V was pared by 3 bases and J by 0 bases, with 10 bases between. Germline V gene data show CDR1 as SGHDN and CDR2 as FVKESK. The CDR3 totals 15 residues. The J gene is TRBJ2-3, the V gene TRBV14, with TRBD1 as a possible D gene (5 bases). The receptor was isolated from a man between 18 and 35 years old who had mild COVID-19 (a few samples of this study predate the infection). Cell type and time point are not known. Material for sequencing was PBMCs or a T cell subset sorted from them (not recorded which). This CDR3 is CASSHRRVSTDTQYF. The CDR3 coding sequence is TGTGCCAGCAGCCACCGCAGGGTTAGCACAGATACGCAGTATTTT.